Presented here are 22 T cell receptor beta chains from one specimen sequenced in a study of OX40 agonist ivuxolimab in advanced cancers. Data came from immunoSEQ multiplex PCR; TCRdb stores just in-frame clones and leaves some out. The table includes fewer than 25,000 clones, roughly 85% detected once. The sequencing used CD4+ or CD8+ T cells sorted from blood, collected in a trial of the OX40 agonist ivuxolimab. The receptors shown here come from an adult with an advanced solid tumor such as melanoma, head and neck, liver or kidney cancer.

The chain has TRBV14 and TRBJ1-2; TRBD1 might be the D (5 bases). Germline loops: CDR1 SGHDN, CDR2 FVKESK. V lost 4 bases and J lost 2, with 8 bases in between. The CDR3 has 13 amino acids. The CDR3 region is CASSRPGNYGYTF. CDR3 nucleotide sequence: TGTGCCAGCAGCCGACCAGGGAACTATGGCTACACCTTC.

This clone was found once. This rearrangement joins TRBV11-2 to TRBJ1-1, with D uncertain. This CDR3 region has 12 residues. Trimming shortened V by 1 base and J by 3 bases, and 3 bases separated the two germline ends. Germline CDR1 SGHAT, CDR2 FQNNGV. Written as DNA, the CDR3 is TGTGCCAGCAGCTTAGTGCACACTGAAGCTTTCTTT. Its protein is CASSLVHTEAFF.

The chain uses TRBV15 and TRBJ2-5; D might be TRBD1 (5 bases). Germline assignment: CDR1 LNHNV and CDR2 YYDKDF (reference sequence). This CDR3 is 15 amino acids long. V lost 1 base, J lost 4 bases, and 13 bases lay in between. CDR3 amino acids: CATSRGGAAVETQYF. The CDR3 DNA reads TGTGCCACCAGCAGAGGTGGGGCGGCCGTAGAGACCCAGTACTTC.

This sequence joins TRBV5-6 and TRBJ1-1, with D uncertain. This CDR3 is built from 13 residues. Trimming stripped 3 bases from V and 0 bases from J, with 6 bases between. Germline V gene sequence: CDR1 SGHDT, CDR2 YYEEEE. The CDR3 loop reads CASSSFVNTEAFF. CDR3 coding DNA: TGTGCCAGCAGCTCTTTCGTGAACACTGAAGCTTTCTTT.

The rearrangement joins TRBV12-5 to TRBJ2-1; D is perhaps TRBD2 (6 bases). There are 15 residues in the CDR3. Trimming took 6 bases from V and 7 from J, leaving 19 bases between them. CDR1 and CDR2 from the germline V gene are LGHNT and FRNRAP. CDR3 amino acids: CASGEGQSAGNEQFF. The CDR3, as DNA: TGTGCTAGTGGAGAAGGACAATCGGCGGGAAATGAGCAGTTCTTC.

V usage is TRBV11-3 and J usage is TRBJ1-1; TRBD1 is a possible D gene (5 bases). The CDR3 extends over 13 amino acids. Germline-derived CDR1 and CDR2 are SGHNT and YENEEA. Deletions cut 5 bases from V and 8 bases from J, with 15 bases between. The chain's CDR3 is CASSPKSRVEAFF. CDR3 sequence (DNA): TGTGCCAGCAGCCCCAAGAGCAGGGTCGAAGCTTTCTTT.

J is TRBJ2-1 and V is TRBV11-3, with 7 bases matching TRBD2. CDR3 length: 16 residues. The junction had 4 bases not matched to a gene; V was cut back by 2 bases and J by 0 bases. Per the germline V gene, CDR1 is SGHNT and CDR2 is YENEEA. The CDR3 loop reads CASSLYGGSSYNEQFF. The CDR3 nucleotides read TGTGCCAGCAGCTTATATGGCGGGAGCTCCTACAATGAGCAGTTCTTC.

The V call is TRBV5-4, the J call TRBJ2-5; TRBD2 is a possible D gene (7 bases). CDR3 length: 16 amino acids. The germline gives CDR1 SGHNT, CDR2 YYREEE (reference sequence). The ends were cut back, 3 bases at V and 5 bases at J, with 20 bases in the middle. Here the CDR3 reads CASSSVRAGAGETQYF. The CDR3 bases are TGTGCCAGCAGCTCCGTTCGCGCGGGGGCGGGGGAGACCCAGTACTTC.

The chain is built from TRBV9 and TRBJ2-3; D unresolved. Per germline, CDR1 SGDLS and CDR2 YYNGEE. The ends were cut back, 0 bases at V and 0 bases at J, with 8 bases in the middle. The CDR3 runs to 15 residues. The CDR3 DNA is TGTGCCAGCAGCGTAGTGGCGTCTAGCACAGATACGCAGTATTTT. It translates to CASSVVASSTDTQYF.

The V call is TRBV5-6, the J call TRBJ1-1; 7 nucleotides line up with TRBD1. The ends lost 6 bases at V and 3 bases at J; junction bases unmatched: 5. The CDR3 sequence is 13 residues long. The germline V gene encodes CDR1 SGHDT and CDR2 YYEEEE. The CDR3 DNA sequence: TGTGCCAGCATTCACAGGGGCTACACTGAAGCTTTCTTT. Translation: CASIHRGYTEAFF.

CDR3 bases: TGTGCCAGCAGCCCGGGACAGGGGGGGAACACTGAAGCTTTCTTT. Translating it yields CASSPGQGGNTEAFF. The chain uses TRBV5-4 and TRBJ1-1; TRBD1 aligns across 11 bases. V shed 4 bases and J 1 base; nucleotides not matched to a gene: 3. Germline V lookup: CDR1 SGHNT, CDR2 YYREEE (reference sequence). The CDR3 is 15 amino acids.

This clone is labeled medium-sized (0.01 to 0.1%). The rearrangement links TRBV7-8 to TRBJ2-2, with 12 bases lining up with TRBD2. CDR3 size: 16 residues. Germline V gene lookup returns CDR1 SGHVS and CDR2 FQNEAQ. The junction had 6 bases not matched to a gene; V was cut back by 4 bases and J by 6 bases. The CDR3, as DNA: TGTGCCAGCAGCTCTAGGGCTAGCGGGGGGGCCGGGGAGCTGTTTTTT. It specifies CASSSRASGGAGELFF. Looking up the rest from reference TRBV7-8 and TRBJ2-2 gives the full variable domain: GAGVSQSPRYKVAKRGQDVALRCDPISGHVSLFWYQQALGQGPEFLTYFQNEAQLDKSGLPSDRFFAERPEGSVSTLKIQRTQQEDSAVYLCASSSRASGGAGELFFGEGSRLTVL.

The rearrangement links TRBV27 to TRBJ2-2, with D tentatively TRBD2 (6 bases). This CDR3 comprises 16 residues. V lost 2 bases, J lost 5 bases, and 15 bases lay in between. The germline V gene encodes CDR1 MNHEY and CDR2 SMNVEV (reference sequence). The CDR3 sequence is CASSLSASVGTGELFF. The CDR3 bases are TGTGCCAGCAGTTTAAGCGCTAGCGTTGGGACCGGGGAGCTGTTTTTT.

Only one count was recorded for this clone. The rearrangement joins TRBV18 to TRBJ2-7, with 9 bases aligning to TRBD2. V shed 3 bases, J shed 6 bases, and the junction held 9 bases outside the gene matches. CDR1 and CDR2 (germline): KGHSH, LQKENI. The CDR3 sequence is 15 residues long. The CDR3 protein is CASSPASGKGREQYF. The DNA for the CDR3 is TGTGCCAGCTCACCTGCTAGCGGGAAGGGACGCGAGCAGTACTTC.

The V gene is TRBV2, the J gene TRBJ2-7, with no clear D. CDR1 and CDR2 (germline): SNHLY, FYNNEI. This CDR3 region has 12 residues. Trimming took off 5 bases at V and 2 bases at J, with 7 bases between the two ends. CDR3 sequence reads: CASSPMAYEQYF. In nucleotides, the CDR3 is TGTGCCAGCAGTCCCATGGCCTACGAGCAGTACTTC.

The chain combines TRBV6-5 with TRBJ1-6, with D hard to call. The CDR3 sequence is 13 residues long. V was clipped by 2 bases and J by 12 bases, with 11 bases between them. Germline CDR1 is MNHEY and CDR2 is SVGAGI. In DNA, the CDR3 is TGTGCCAGCAGTTACGCCCAGCCGGGACCCCTCCACTTT. Its translation is CASSYAQPGPLHF.

In its sample, this clone was seen once. The chain links TRBV7-2 to TRBJ2-3, with 8 nucleotides matching TRBD2. V was pared by 8 bases and J by 3 bases, with 16 bases of the junction left unmatched. CDR1 is SGHTA and CDR2 is FQGNSA in the germline V gene. This CDR3 contains 17 residues. The CDR3 DNA is TGTGCCAGCCGGAAACCGGGGGCGGGGGGTCGGACAGATACGCAGTATTTT. This gives the protein CASRKPGAGGRTDTQYF.

This clone was seen a few times. The chain carries TRBV6-5 and TRBJ1-6, with TRBD1 matching 7 bases. Germline values: CDR1 MNHEY, CDR2 SVGAGI. This CDR3 has 15 residues. V was pared by 6 bases and J by 7 bases, with 9 bases of the junction left unmatched. For the CDR3, the DNA is TGTGCCAGCAGCCGGACGGGCAGGGGGAATTCACCCCTCCACTTT. This sequence encodes CASSRTGRGNSPLHF.

The V and J genes are TRBV7-9 and TRBJ2-5; TRBD2 agrees at 8 bases. Germline V gene data show CDR1 as SEHNR and CDR2 as FQNEAQ (reference sequence). The junction had 10 bases not matched to a gene; V was cut back by 1 base and J by 0 bases. CDR3 length: 18 residues. The CDR3 protein is CASSLGPAGGRNQETQYF. The CDR3, as DNA: TGTGCCAGCAGCTTAGGCCCGGCCGGCGGGAGGAACCAAGAGACCCAGTACTTC. Complete variable domain (other parts from reference TRBV7-9 and TRBJ2-5): DTGVSQNPRHKITKRGQNVTFRCDPISEHNRLYWYRQTLGQGPEFLTYFQNEAQLEKSRLLSDRFSAERPKGSFSTLEIQRTEQGDSAMYLCASSLGPAGGRNQETQYFGPGTRLLVL.

This chain uses TRBV18 with TRBJ2-5; no firm D call. The CDR3 consists of 14 residues. Germline assignment: CDR1 KGHSH and CDR2 LQKENI. The V end was cut by 0 bases, the J end by 5 bases, with 10 bases between. DNA of the CDR3: TGTGCCAGCTCACCACCGGCCAGTATGGAGACCCAGTACTTC. Its translation: CASSPPASMETQYF.

The chain recombines TRBV5-1 with TRBJ2-7, with 7 bases aligning to TRBD2. The CDR3 covers 14 residues. V shed 4 bases, J shed 3 bases, and the junction held 7 bases outside the gene matches. Germline values: CDR1 SGHRS, CDR2 YFSETQ. Written as DNA, the CDR3 is TGCGCCAGCAGCCCAAGCGGGATAGACTACGAGCAGTACTTC. Translating it yields CASSPSGIDYEQYF.

The chain couples TRBV7-2 to TRBJ2-3, with D tentatively TRBD2 (5 bases). CDR3 length: 12 residues. Germline V gene data show CDR1 as SGHTA and CDR2 as FQGNSA. Trimming cost V 5 bases and J 7 bases, with 10 bases left between them. CDR3 coding DNA: TGTGCCAGCAGCCCGAGCGGCAATACGCAGTATTTT. This gives the protein CASSPSGNTQYF.